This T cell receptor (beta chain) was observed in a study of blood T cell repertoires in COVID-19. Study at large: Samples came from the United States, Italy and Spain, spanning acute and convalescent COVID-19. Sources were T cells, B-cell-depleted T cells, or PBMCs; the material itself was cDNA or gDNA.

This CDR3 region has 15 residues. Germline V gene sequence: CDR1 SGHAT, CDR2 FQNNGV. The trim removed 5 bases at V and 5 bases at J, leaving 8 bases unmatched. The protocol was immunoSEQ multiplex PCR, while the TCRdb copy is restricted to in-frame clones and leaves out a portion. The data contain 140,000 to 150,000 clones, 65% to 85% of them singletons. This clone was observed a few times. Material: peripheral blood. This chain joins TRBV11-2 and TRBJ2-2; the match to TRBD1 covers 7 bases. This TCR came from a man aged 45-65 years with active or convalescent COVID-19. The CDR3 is CASSLTGLGTGELFF. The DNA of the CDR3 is TGTGCCAGCAGCCTGACAGGGCTAGGGACCGGGGAGCTGTTTTTT.